The text below deals with one T cell receptor beta chain. The data were taken from a study of blood T cell repertoires in COVID-19. Study information: Acute-phase and convalescent COVID-19 samples originated in the United States, Italy and Spain. T cells, B-cell-depleted T cells, or PBMCs provided the cDNA or gDNA that served as material.

Trimming shortened V by 4 bases and J by 3 bases, and 13 bases separated the two germline ends. Germline values: CDR1 LGHDT, CDR2 YNNKEL (reference sequence). The CDR3 extends over 14 amino acids. The study assigned cohorts using participant-reported clinical history. The repertoire was sequenced with immunoSEQ multiplex PCR; TCRdb's copy has only in-frame clones and lacks some. Of roughly 250,000 clones in the sample, about 85% were seen once. The chain links TRBV3-1 (or the pseudogene TRBV3-2) to TRBJ2-7; no firm D call. Sequencing used PBMCs or T cells enriched from blood (not recorded which). This TCR was recovered from a woman in her 30s with acute COVID-19. In DNA, the CDR3 is TGTGCCAGCAGCCGAAACAGAATAGTCTACGAGCAGTACTTC. Translated, it gives CASSRNRIVYEQYF.